This TCR beta chain originates from a study of Ad26.COV2.S vaccination and SARS-CoV-2 variants. Study information: Enrollment placed the donor in the COV1001 Ad26.COV2.S trial arm.

This clone has only a few counts. V lost 2 bases and J lost 0, with 13 bases in between. Germline V lookup: CDR1 SGHVS, CDR2 FQNEAQ. The CDR3 sequence is 16 residues long. TCRdb's copy holds only in-frame clones and misses some; the assay was immunoSEQ multiplex PCR. The sample contains about 350,000 clones, roughly 90% of which appear only once. Treatment here: about 20 received Ad26.COV2.S at low or high dose, single or two shots; roughly five received placebo; per-sample allocation not given. Sampling was done on day 63 after the first vaccine or placebo injection. The chain carries TRBV7-8 and TRBJ1-1; D remains unclear. The sequences come from peripheral blood, collected in a trial of Ad26.COV2.S vaccine versus placebo. The sequence was collected from a person aged 18-65 years who received the Ad26.COV2.S COVID-19 vaccine or a placebo. CDR3 bases: TGTGCCAGCAGCTTACATATAGTTTCCATGAACACTGAAGCTTTCTTT. Its translation: CASSLHIVSMNTEAFF.